This passage covers 9 T cell receptor beta chains from one sample sequenced in a study of blood T cell repertoires in COVID-19. The assay was immunoSEQ multiplex PCR, and TCRdb's table has in-frame clones only and misses some. The sample lists 150,000 to 200,000 clones, approximately 79% occurring once. Source material: peripheral blood. These TCRs come from a middle-aged man who had recovered from COVID-19.

The rearrangement joins TRBV28 to TRBJ2-1; TRBD1 agrees at 9 bases. The CDR3 runs to 15 residues. CDR1 and CDR2 (germline): MDHEN, SYDVKM. The V segment lost 2 bases and the J segment 6 bases; nucleotides outside the gene matches: 5. CDR3 nucleotides: TGTGCCAGCAGTTTACGGACAGGGGTAGTCAATGAGCAGTTCTTC. It codes for CASSLRTGVVNEQFF.

This chain connects TRBV6-2 or TRBV6-3 to TRBJ2-3; D is undetermined. The V gene's germline CDR1 is MNHEY and CDR2 SVGEGT. CDR3 length: 15 residues. Deletions cut 2 bases from V and 2 bases from J, with 11 bases between. The CDR3 sequence is CASSYLQDYTDTQYF. CDR3 nucleotides: TGTGCCAGCAGTTACCTTCAGGATTACACAGATACGCAGTATTTT.

The chain has TRBV7-2 and TRBJ2-2; 7 bases map to TRBD2. Germline V gene lookup returns CDR1 SGHTA and CDR2 FQGNSA. The CDR3 length is 17 residues. J lost 5 bases, V lost 5 bases, and 14 bases had no gene match. The chain's CDR3 is CASSPRGAGESTGELFF. Here the CDR3 DNA reads TGTGCCAGCAGCCCCCGAGGGGCGGGAGAGTCGACCGGGGAGCTGTTTTTT.

This clone was recorded at least ten times. The V gene is TRBV6-5, the J gene TRBJ1-5; D not certain. CDR1 and CDR2 (germline): MNHEY, SVGAGI. Trimming shortened V by 6 bases and J by 0 bases, and 6 bases separated the two germline ends. CDR3 length equals 13 residues. CDR3 protein: CASREDSNQPQHF. CDR3 sequence (DNA): TGTGCCAGCAGAGAGGATAGCAATCAGCCCCAGCATTTT.

This rearrangement joins TRBV18 to TRBJ2-3, with D unclear. Germline CDR1 reads KGHSH; CDR2 reads LQKENI. The CDR3 runs 15 residues. Between the trimmed V and J ends, which lost 2 bases and 2 bases, there was a span of 11 bases. CDR3 sequence reads: CASSPSAEVTDTQYF. DNA for the CDR3: TGTGCCAGCTCACCATCGGCAGAGGTCACAGATACGCAGTATTTT.

This clone was observed a few times. V is TRBV7-8 and J is TRBJ1-4, with 9 bases fitting TRBD1. The CDR3 runs to 13 residues. Germline V gene sequence: CDR1 SGHVS, CDR2 FQNEAQ. V dropped 5 bases and J dropped 14; count of bases not matched to a gene: 9. The CDR3 here is CASSPRGTGFLFF. In nucleotides, the CDR3 is TGTGCCAGCAGCCCTAGAGGGACAGGGTTTCTGTTTTTT. Based on the CDR3 plus reference TRBV7-8 and TRBJ1-4, the full variable domain is GAGVSQSPRYKVAKRGQDVALRCDPISGHVSLFWYQQALGQGPEFLTYFQNEAQLDKSGLPSDRFFAERPEGSVSTLKIQRTQQEDSAVYLCASSPRGTGFLFFGSGTQLSVL.

This clone was counted at least ten times. The CDR3 loop is CARTSDAGGNTEAFF. In DNA, the CDR3 is TGTGCTAGAACATCGGACGCAGGGGGGAACACTGAAGCTTTCTTT. The V call is TRBV2, the J call TRBJ1-1, with TRBD1 matching over 7 bases. The CDR3 consists of 15 residues. Looked up from germline, CDR1 is SNHLY and CDR2 is FYNNEI.

The rearrangement joins TRBV30 to TRBJ1-4; TRBD1 might be the D (5 bases). The CDR3 totals 15 residues. Trimming removed 5 bases from V and 0 bases from J, with 13 bases in between. Germline assignment: CDR1 GTSNPN and CDR2 SVGIG (reference sequence). For the CDR3, the DNA is TGTGCCTGGCGCCCAGGGACTGCAACTAATGAAAAACTGTTTTTT. This gives the protein CAWRPGTATNEKLFF. The variable domain in full, with the rest retrieved from reference TRBV30 and TRBJ1-4, is SQTIHQWPATLVQPVGSPLSLECTVEGTSNPNLYWYRQAAGRGLQLLFYSVGIGQISSEVPQNLSASRPQDRQFILSSKKLLLSDSGFYLCAWRPGTATNEKLFFGSGTQLSVL.

DNA for the CDR3: TGTGCCAGCAGCTTGTTCCGACAGGGGGGTGGGTACGAGCAGTACTTC. Protein: CASSLFRQGGGYEQYF. The chain joins TRBV5-8 to TRBJ2-7; 9 nucleotides match TRBD1. Germline-derived CDR1 and CDR2 are SGHTS and YDEGEE. Germline trimming cut 1 base from V and 4 bases from J; bases unmatched to any gene: 9. The CDR3 length is 16 residues.